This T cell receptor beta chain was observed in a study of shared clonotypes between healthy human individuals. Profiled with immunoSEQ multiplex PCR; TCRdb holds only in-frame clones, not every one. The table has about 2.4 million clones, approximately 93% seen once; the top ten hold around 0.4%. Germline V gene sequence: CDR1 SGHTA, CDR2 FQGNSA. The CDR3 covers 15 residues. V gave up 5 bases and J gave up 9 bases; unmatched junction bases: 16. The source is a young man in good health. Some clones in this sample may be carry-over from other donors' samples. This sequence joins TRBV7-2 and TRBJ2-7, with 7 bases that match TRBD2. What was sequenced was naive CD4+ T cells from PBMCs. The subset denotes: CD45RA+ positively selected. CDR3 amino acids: CASSPPPGSGIAQYF. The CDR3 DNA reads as TGTGCCAGCAGCCCCCCACCGGGGAGCGGGATAGCGCAGTACTTC.